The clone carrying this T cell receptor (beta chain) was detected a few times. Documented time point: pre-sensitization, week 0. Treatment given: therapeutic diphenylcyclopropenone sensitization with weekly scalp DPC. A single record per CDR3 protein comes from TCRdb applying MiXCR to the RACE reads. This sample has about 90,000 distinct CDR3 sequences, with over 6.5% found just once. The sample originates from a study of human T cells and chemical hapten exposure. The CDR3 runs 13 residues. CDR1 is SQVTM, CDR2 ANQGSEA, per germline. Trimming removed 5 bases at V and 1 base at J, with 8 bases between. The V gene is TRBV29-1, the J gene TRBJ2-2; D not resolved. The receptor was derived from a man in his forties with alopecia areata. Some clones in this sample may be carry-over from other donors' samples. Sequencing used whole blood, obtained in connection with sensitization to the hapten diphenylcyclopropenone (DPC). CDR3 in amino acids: CSVIWRNTGELFF. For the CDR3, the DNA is TGCAGCGTTATTTGGAGGAACACCGGGGAGCTGTTTTTT.